Shown below are 32 T cell receptor beta chains from a single sample sequenced in a study of Ad26.COV2.S vaccination and SARS-CoV-2 variants. The repertoire was sequenced with immunoSEQ multiplex PCR; TCRdb's copy has only in-frame clones and lacks some. The data hold about 370,000 clones, with around 91% observed a single time. As for treatment: 19 received Ad26.COV2.S at low or high dose, single or two shots; several received placebo; per-sample allocation not given. Samples were taken on day 63 after the first vaccine or placebo injection. This material consisted of peripheral blood, taken in a trial of Ad26.COV2.S vaccine versus placebo. The receptors originated from a person aged 18 to 65 who received the Ad26.COV2.S COVID-19 vaccine or a placebo.

This chain uses TRBV9 with TRBJ1-3; the match to TRBD1 covers 8 bases. CDR3 length: 15 residues. V lost 4 bases, J lost 4 bases, and 7 bases stayed unmatched. From germline, CDR1 is SGDLS and CDR2 YYNGEE. This CDR3 is CASSSGQGPGNTIYF. The DNA of the CDR3 is TGTGCCAGCAGCTCCGGACAGGGTCCAGGAAACACCATATATTTT.

This chain links TRBV5-4 with TRBJ2-5; the match to TRBD1 covers 8 bases. The ends lost 0 bases at V and 6 bases at J; junction bases unmatched: 1. Germline CDR1 SGHNT, CDR2 YYREEE (reference sequence). This CDR3 comprises 13 residues. The CDR3 coding sequence is TGTGCCAGCAGCTTGGACAGGGGGAAGACCCAGTACTTC. Translating it yields CASSLDRGKTQYF. Looking up the rest from reference TRBV5-4 and TRBJ2-5 gives the full variable domain: ETGVTQSPTHLIKTRGQQVTLRCSSQSGHNTVSWYQQALGQGPQFIFQYYREEENGRGNFPPRFSGLQFPNYSSELNVNALELDDSALYLCASSLDRGKTQYFGPGTRLLVL.

This rearrangement joins TRBV13 to TRBJ2-7; 10 nucleotides line up with TRBD2. In germline, CDR1 is PRHDT, CDR2 FYEKMQ (reference sequence). The CDR3 extends over 14 amino acids. The junction had 6 bases not matched to a gene; V was cut back by 3 bases and J by 7 bases. The CDR3 reads CASSFWGLAREQYF. The DNA of the CDR3 is TGTGCCAGCAGCTTCTGGGGACTAGCGAGGGAGCAGTACTTC.

The CDR3 sequence: CASSLEGWGHGTIQYF. As DNA, the CDR3 is TGTGCCAGCAGCTTAGAAGGTTGGGGACATGGAACAATTCAGTACTTC. This rearrangement joins TRBV11-2 to TRBJ2-4; D might be TRBD1 (6 bases). CDR3 size: 16 residues. Per the germline V gene, CDR1 is SGHAT and CDR2 is FQNNGV. V was shortened by 0 bases and J by 10 bases, with 19 bases between the two germline ends.

The chain uses TRBV29-1 and TRBJ2-1; D may be TRBD2 (6 bases). The CDR3 has 14 amino acids. Trimming removed 6 bases from V and 3 bases from J, with 15 bases in between. Germline CDR1 is SQVTM and CDR2 is ANQGSEA. The CDR3 coding sequence is TGCAGCGTGCGTTGGAGGGAGCACTACAATGAGCAGTTCTTC. This sequence encodes CSVRWREHYNEQFF.

The rearrangement links TRBV7-8 to TRBJ2-1; possibly TRBD2 for D (5 bases). The CDR3 extends over 17 amino acids. Trimming removed 1 base at V and 3 bases at J, with 16 bases between. The germline gives CDR1 SGHVS, CDR2 FQNEAQ. As DNA, the CDR3 is TGTGCCAGCAGCTTAGGAGGGAGACTACTTAGCTACAATGAGCAGTTCTTC. It is translated as CASSLGGRLLSYNEQFF.

This rearrangement joins TRBV18 to TRBJ2-4; 10 bases align to TRBD1. The V gene end was trimmed by 3 bases and the J gene end by 6 bases; junction bases not matched to a gene: 14. Germline V gene data show CDR1 as KGHSH and CDR2 as LQKENI. The CDR3 contains 18 residues. The CDR3 nucleotides are TGTGCCAGCTCACCCTCCGGGACAGGGGTCGCCGGGACAAACATTCAGTACTTC. Protein product: CASSPSGTGVAGTNIQYF. Combining the CDR3 with reference TRBV18 and TRBJ2-4 gives the whole variable domain NAGVMQNPRHLVRRRGQEARLRCSPMKGHSHVYWYRQLPEEGLKFMVYLQKENIIDESGMPKERFSAEFPKEGPSILRIQQVVRGDSAAYFCASSPSGTGVAGTNIQYFGAGTRLSVL.

The chain links TRBV12-3 or TRBV12-4 to TRBJ1-1, with D unresolved. V lost 3 bases to trimming and J lost 3 bases, with 8 bases between them. The CDR3 spans 13 residues. As DNA, the CDR3 is TGTGCCAGCAGTTTGGTTGTCGACACTGAAGCTTTCTTT. Translation gives CASSLVVDTEAFF.

The rearrangement links TRBV7-9 to TRBJ1-2; TRBD1 matches 7 bases. Germline V gene sequence: CDR1 SEHNR, CDR2 FQNEAQ (reference sequence). The CDR3 is made up of 17 amino acids. With 5 bases clipped from V and 0 bases from J, the junction kept 12 bases outside the gene matches. CDR3 protein: CASSLSTGTGANYGYTF. The CDR3 nucleotides read TGTGCCAGCAGCCTATCGACAGGCACAGGGGCTAACTATGGCTACACCTTC.

The J gene is TRBJ2-3, the V gene TRBV18, with TRBD1 matching 8 bases. V shed 5 bases and J 3 bases; nucleotides not matched to a gene: 13. CDR3 length: 17 residues. Germline V gene sequence: CDR1 KGHSH, CDR2 LQKENI. This chain's CDR3 is CASSYGTGVRGTDTQYF. The CDR3 bases are TGTGCCAGCTCATACGGGACAGGCGTGAGAGGGACAGATACGCAGTATTTT.

The V and J genes are TRBV14 and TRBJ1-2; D is possibly TRBD1 (5 bases). Looked up from germline, CDR1 is SGHDN and CDR2 is FVKESK. This CDR3 is 14 amino acids long. V dropped 3 bases and J dropped 2 bases, with 10 bases sitting between them. The CDR3 DNA reads TGTGCCAGCAGCCAGAATCAGGGAAACTATGGCTACACCTTC. It is translated as CASSQNQGNYGYTF.

The CDR3 bases are TGTGCCAGCAGGCCCATGGTAGGGCCGGGGGAGCAGTTCTTC. Translating gives CASRPMVGPGEQFF. The rearrangement links TRBV6-5 to TRBJ2-1; D might be TRBD2 (5 bases). V shed 6 bases and J shed 10 bases, with 19 bases lying between them. CDR3 length equals 14 residues. Germline assignment: CDR1 MNHEY and CDR2 SVGAGI.

This chain connects TRBV5-1 to TRBJ2-3; 9 nucleotides agree with TRBD2. Trimming took 4 bases from V and 3 from J; bases not matched to a gene: 18. The germline V gene has CDR1 SGHRS and CDR2 YFSETQ. This CDR3 is 19 amino acids long. The CDR3 sequence is CASSAPEISLAGVTDTQYF. The CDR3 nucleotides are TGCGCCAGCAGCGCCCCCGAAATATCCTTAGCGGGAGTAACAGATACGCAGTATTTT.

This rearrangement joins TRBV10-3 to TRBJ1-4; a weak D match, TRBD1 (6 bases). Germline V lookup: CDR1 ENHRY, CDR2 SYGVKD. This CDR3 contains 14 residues. The V gene lost 3 bases and the J gene lost 7 bases, with 12 bases spanning the gap. The chain's CDR3 is CAISDTGLGEKLFF. The DNA of the CDR3 is TGTGCCATCAGTGATACAGGGCTAGGTGAAAAACTGTTTTTT.

V and J are TRBV18 and TRBJ2-5; the D gene is possibly TRBD2 (6 bases). With 3 bases removed from V and 5 bases from J, the gap between germline ends came to 13 bases. Germline lookup yields CDR1 KGHSH and CDR2 LQKENI. This CDR3 region has 14 residues. CDR3 bases: TGTGCCAGCTCACCGCGGGACCTAGGGGAGACCCAGTACTTC. It codes for CASSPRDLGETQYF. The full variable domain, completed using reference TRBV18 and TRBJ2-5, is NAGVMQNPRHLVRRRGQEARLRCSPMKGHSHVYWYRQLPEEGLKFMVYLQKENIIDESGMPKERFSAEFPKEGPSILRIQQVVRGDSAAYFCASSPRDLGETQYFGPGTRLLVL.

This clone showed up just a few times. The sample holds other DNA sequences that translate to the same CDR3. The V gene is TRBV7-9, the J gene TRBJ2-7; D is uncertain. The germline V and J ends were trimmed by 0 bases and 6 bases, with 6 bases remaining between them. This CDR3 contains 12 residues. CDR1 is SEHNR and CDR2 is FQNEAQ in the germline V gene (reference sequence). CDR3 loop: CASSLAGREQYF. The CDR3 DNA follows: TGTGCCAGCAGCTTAGCGGGCCGCGAGCAGTACTTC.

The genes are TRBV11-2 and TRBJ1-1; no firm D call. Germline lookup yields CDR1 SGHAT and CDR2 FQNNGV. The length of the CDR3 is 16 residues. The V end was cut by 5 bases, the J end by 1 base, with 17 bases between. The CDR3 loop is CASSPTQHSRNTEAFF. The CDR3 region has the DNA TGTGCCAGCAGCCCAACCCAACACAGCCGGAACACTGAAGCTTTCTTT.

This chain joins TRBV6-1 and TRBJ2-7, with 8 bases that match TRBD2. Looked up from germline, CDR1 is MNHNS and CDR2 is SASEGT. The CDR3 extends over 15 amino acids. The J segment lost 2 bases and the V segment lost 1 base, leaving 4 bases of the junction unmatched. CDR3 region: CASSEDGSGAYEQYF. Written as DNA, the CDR3 is TGTGCCAGCAGTGAAGATGGTAGCGGGGCCTACGAGCAGTACTTC.

In nucleotides, the CDR3 is TGTGCCAGCAGCTTAGCAGGGGGCTATGGCTACACCTTC. Translated: CASSLAGGYGYTF. The chain uses TRBV11-2 and TRBJ1-2; 7 nucleotides line up with TRBD1. J gave up 4 bases and V 1 base, and 0 bases lay outside the gene matches. Germline V CDR1 and CDR2: SGHAT, FQNNGV. This CDR3 is built from 13 residues.

In this sample, this clone turned up a few times. The chain employs TRBV3-1 (or the pseudogene TRBV3-2) and TRBJ1-1; unclear D gene. The CDR3 has 15 residues. V was shortened by 2 bases and J by 5 bases, with 15 bases between the two germline ends. The germline V gene has CDR1 LGHDT and CDR2 YNNKEL (reference sequence). CDR3: CASSQSTITGTEAFF. The CDR3 region has the DNA TGTGCCAGCAGCCAAAGTACGATAACGGGAACTGAAGCTTTCTTT.

This sequence joins TRBV5-1 and TRBJ2-7, with a weak D call TRBD1 (5 bases). There are 15 residues in the CDR3. Trimming removed 0 bases from V and 2 bases from J, with 12 bases in between. Germline CDR1 and CDR2: SGHRS and YFSETQ. The CDR3 sequence: CASSLGGRETYEQYF. The DNA of the CDR3 is TGCGCCAGCAGCTTGGGAGGCAGGGAAACCTACGAGCAGTACTTC. Full variable domain (outside the CDR3, taken from reference TRBV5-1 and TRBJ2-7): KAGVTQTPRYLIKTRGQQVTLSCSPISGHRSVSWYQQTPGQGLQFLFEYFSETQRNKGNFPGRFSGRQFSNSRSEMNVSTLELGDSALYLCASSLGGRETYEQYFGPGTRLTVT.

The chain joins TRBV5-1 to TRBJ2-2; possible D gene TRBD2, 5 bases. CDR3 size: 15 residues. From germline, CDR1 is SGHRS and CDR2 YFSETQ. The ends were cut back, 0 bases at V and 0 bases at J, with 6 bases in the middle. CDR3 amino acids: CASSLGAANTGELFF. The DNA for the CDR3 is TGCGCCAGCAGCTTGGGAGCGGCGAACACCGGGGAGCTGTTTTTT.

The table lists this clone with a few counts. The gene calls are TRBV11-3 and TRBJ2-3, with D tentatively TRBD1 (5 bases). The V gene lost 5 bases and the J gene lost 4 bases, with 19 bases spanning the gap. CDR1 and CDR2 (germline): SGHNT, YENEEA. The CDR3 has 16 amino acids. The CDR3 protein is CASSLRLGQQADTQYF. CDR3 nucleotides: TGTGCCAGCAGCCTTCGACTTGGACAACAGGCAGATACGCAGTATTTT.

The chain carries TRBV2 and TRBJ2-7, with D possibly matching TRBD2 (5 bases). The CDR3 loop spans 11 amino acids. Trimming took 8 bases from V and 3 from J, leaving 8 bases between them. Per germline, CDR1 SNHLY and CDR2 FYNNEI. This CDR3 reads CASAGVYEQYF. CDR3 nucleotides: TGTGCCAGCGCCGGGGTCTACGAGCAGTACTTC.

This clone has a handful of counts. This chain links TRBV5-1 with TRBJ2-2; possibly TRBD1 or TRBD2 for D (6 bases each). Between the trimmed V and J ends, which lost 1 base and 0 bases, there was a span of 13 bases. The V gene's germline CDR1 is SGHRS and CDR2 YFSETQ. The CDR3 covers 17 residues. CDR3 bases: TGCGCCAGCAGCTTGATCTCCGGGGGCGCGAACACCGGGGAGCTGTTTTTT. Protein sequence: CASSLISGGANTGELFF.

The CDR3 here is CATSDLAYGYTF. CDR3 sequence (DNA): TGTGCCACCAGTGATTTAGCCTATGGCTACACCTTC. This chain connects TRBV24-1 to TRBJ1-2; D is undetermined. Looked up from germline, CDR1 is KGHDR and CDR2 is SFDVKD. V shed 1 base and J shed 4 bases, with 3 bases lying between them. CDR3 length: 12 residues.

This chain joins TRBV2 and TRBJ2-2, with unresolved D. This CDR3 spans 16 amino acids. Trimming stripped 5 bases from V and 4 bases from J, with 17 bases between. Germline V lookup: CDR1 SNHLY, CDR2 FYNNEI. CDR3 in amino acids: CASSFRTDDFTGELFF. The CDR3 DNA follows: TGTGCCAGCAGTTTCAGGACCGACGATTTCACCGGGGAGCTGTTTTTT.

The chain combines TRBV6-5 with TRBJ1-1; unclear D gene. Germline V lookup: CDR1 MNHEY, CDR2 SVGAGI. The CDR3 is 13 residues long. Trimming took 4 bases from V and 6 from J, leaving 12 bases between them. The CDR3 coding sequence is TGTGCCAGCAGTTCAGGCCCGAGGGCTGAAGCTTTCTTT. It codes for CASSSGPRAEAFF.

The chain uses TRBV6-6 and TRBJ2-1, with TRBD1 matching 7 bases. The germline CDR1 and CDR2 sequences are MNHNY and SVGAGI (reference sequence). The V gene end was trimmed by 8 bases and the J gene end by 7 bases; junction bases not matched to a gene: 5. The CDR3 consists of 12 residues. The CDR3: CASSRQGNEQFF. Written as DNA, the CDR3 is TGTGCCAGCTCCAGACAGGGAAATGAGCAGTTCTTC.

This clone was counted once. This sequence joins TRBV12-3 or TRBV12-4 and TRBJ2-1; tentative D call: TRBD1 (6 bases). V was trimmed by 4 bases and J by 9 bases, leaving 13 bases between them. There are 13 residues in the CDR3. The CDR3 protein is CASSYEQGREQFF. CDR3 coding DNA: TGTGCCAGCAGTTACGAACAGGGTCGTGAGCAGTTCTTC.

This clone was seen once. The CDR3 coding sequence is TGTGCCAGCAGCGCGACACACAACCCATCCGAGCAGTACTTC. This sequence encodes CASSATHNPSEQYF. V and J are TRBV9 and TRBJ2-7; D not certain. The length of the CDR3 is 14 residues. Trimming shortened V by 3 bases and J by 6 bases, and 16 bases separated the two germline ends. Looked up from germline, CDR1 is SGDLS and CDR2 is YYNGEE.

This rearrangement joins TRBV10-3 to TRBJ1-4; D remains unclear. This CDR3 spans 15 amino acids. Germline assignment: CDR1 ENHRY and CDR2 SYGVKD. The V end lost 0 bases, the J end lost 7 bases, and 12 bases lay between the germline ends. The DNA of the CDR3 is TGTGCCATCAGTGAGTCCGAAGGTTCCGGTGAAAAACTGTTTTTT. This sequence encodes CAISESEGSGEKLFF.